One sample yielded the 5 T cell receptor beta chains listed below, sequenced in a study of beta chain features in type 1 diabetes. The investigators reverse transcribed all of the isolated RNA, so they sequenced expressed TCRB transcripts. Clones were read by immunoSEQ multiplex PCR, and TCRdb kept only the in-frame ones, dropping some. Of 350,000 to 400,000 clones listed, around 15% are singletons. Input material: naive CD4+ T cells from blood. The receptor source for this set is a woman younger than 30 in good health.

This chain connects TRBV18 to TRBJ1-4; tentatively, D is TRBD1 (6 bases). The V gene lost 6 bases and the J gene lost 4 bases, with 12 bases spanning the gap. This CDR3 has 14 amino acids. The germline CDR1 and CDR2 sequences are KGHSH and LQKENI. CDR3 in DNA: TGTGCCAGCTCCCGGACAGCAAATAATGAAAAACTGTTTTTT. It is translated as CASSRTANNEKLFF.

In its sample, this clone was seen a few times. Here the CDR3 reads CASNPGSRGREQFF. In DNA, the CDR3 is TGTGCCAGCAACCCTGGCAGCAGGGGGCGGGAGCAGTTCTTC. The chain carries TRBV7-2 and TRBJ2-1; 8 bases align to TRBD1. The CDR3 sequence is 14 residues long. Germline V gene data show CDR1 as SGHTA and CDR2 as FQGNSA. The ends lost 7 bases at V and 10 bases at J; junction bases unmatched: 12.

The rearrangement uses TRBV19 and TRBJ1-2; TRBD1 matches at 8 bases. There are 13 residues in the CDR3. After removal of 9 bases from V and 8 bases from J, the junction contained 11 bases not matched to a gene. CDR1 is LNHDA, CDR2 SQIVND, per germline (reference sequence). The CDR3 region is CASSTGGQWGYTF. DNA of the CDR3: TGTGCCAGCAGCACAGGGGGTCAATGGGGCTACACCTTC.

This rearrangement joins TRBV18 to TRBJ2-1, with D unresolved. The CDR3 has 13 residues. Germline V gene lookup returns CDR1 KGHSH and CDR2 LQKENI. V was cut by 0 bases and J by 7 bases, with 7 bases left in between. The CDR3 sequence is CASSPPNENEQFF. DNA for the CDR3: TGTGCCAGCTCACCACCGAACGAGAATGAGCAGTTCTTC.

This clone was counted a few times. The chain recombines TRBV30 with TRBJ2-1, with 9 bases identical to TRBD2. In germline, CDR1 is GTSNPN, CDR2 SVGIG (reference sequence). This CDR3 is built from 14 residues. J lost 8 bases, V lost 8 bases, and 13 bases had no gene match. CDR3 coding DNA: TGTGCCCAAAGAAATAGCGGGAGTTACGATGAGCAGTTCTTC. Translating it yields CAQRNSGSYDEQFF.